This record concerns one T cell receptor (beta chain) sequence. The CDR3 totals 14 residues. With V trimmed by 6 bases and J by 7 bases, 6 bases remained unmatched. CDR1 is GTSNPN and CDR2 is SVGIG in the germline V gene (reference sequence). The data belong to a study of T cells after somatic rescue of genetic block. Profiling relied on immunoSEQ multiplex PCR, and the TCRdb table lists in-frame clones only, not all of them. The table lists some 68,000 clones, approximately 91% of them singletons, with less than 3.5% in the top ten. The rearrangement joins TRBV30 to TRBJ1-6; 10 bases map to TRBD1. Source material: peripheral blood mononuclear cells (PBMCs). This clonotype originated in a man aged 30-40 years. The CDR3 reads CACQPGQGNSPLHF. CDR3 DNA sequence: TGTGCCTGCCAACCGGGACAGGGGAATTCACCCCTCCACTTT. The whole variable domain, remainder taken from reference TRBV30 and TRBJ1-6, is SQTIHQWPATLVQPVGSPLSLECTVEGTSNPNLYWYRQAAGRGLQLLFYSVGIGQISSEVPQNLSASRPQDRQFILSSKKLLLSDSGFYLCACQPGQGNSPLHFGNGTRLTVT.